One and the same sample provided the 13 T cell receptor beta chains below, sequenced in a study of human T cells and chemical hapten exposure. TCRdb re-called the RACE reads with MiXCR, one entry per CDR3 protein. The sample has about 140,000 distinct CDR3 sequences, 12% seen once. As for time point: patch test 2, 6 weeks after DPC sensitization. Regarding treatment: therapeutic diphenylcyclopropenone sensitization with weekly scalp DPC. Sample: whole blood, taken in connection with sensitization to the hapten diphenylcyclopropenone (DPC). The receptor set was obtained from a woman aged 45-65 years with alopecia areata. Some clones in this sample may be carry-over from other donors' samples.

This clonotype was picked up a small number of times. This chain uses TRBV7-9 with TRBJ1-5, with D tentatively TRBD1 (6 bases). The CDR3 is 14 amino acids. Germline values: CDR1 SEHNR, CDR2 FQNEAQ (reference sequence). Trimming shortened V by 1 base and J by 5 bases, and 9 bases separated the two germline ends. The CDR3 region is CASSLGRGHQPQHF. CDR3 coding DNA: TGTGCCAGCAGCTTAGGCAGGGGACATCAGCCCCAGCATTTT.

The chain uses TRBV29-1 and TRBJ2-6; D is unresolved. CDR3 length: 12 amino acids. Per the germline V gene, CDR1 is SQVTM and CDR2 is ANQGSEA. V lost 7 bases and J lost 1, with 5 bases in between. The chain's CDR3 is CSAQSGANVLTF. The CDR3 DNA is TGCAGCGCGCAATCTGGGGCCAACGTCCTGACTTTC.

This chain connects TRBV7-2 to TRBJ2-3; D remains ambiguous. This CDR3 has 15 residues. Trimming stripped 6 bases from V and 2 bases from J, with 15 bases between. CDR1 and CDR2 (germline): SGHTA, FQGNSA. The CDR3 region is CASRSPPPHTDTQYF. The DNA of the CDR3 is TGTGCCAGCAGAAGCCCGCCCCCACACACAGATACGCAGTATTTT. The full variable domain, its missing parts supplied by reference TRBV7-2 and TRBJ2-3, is GAGVSQSPSNKVTEKGKDVELRCDPISGHTALYWYRQSLGQGLEFLIYFQGNSAPDKSGLPSDRFSAERTGGSVSTLTIQRTQQEDSAVYLCASRSPPPHTDTQYFGPGTRLTVL.

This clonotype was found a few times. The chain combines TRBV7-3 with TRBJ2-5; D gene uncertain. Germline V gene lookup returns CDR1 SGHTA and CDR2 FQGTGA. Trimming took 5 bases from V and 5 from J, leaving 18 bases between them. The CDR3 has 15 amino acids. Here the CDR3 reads CASSASTDLGETQYF. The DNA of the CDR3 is TGTGCCAGCAGCGCCTCTACAGATTTAGGGGAGACCCAGTACTTC.

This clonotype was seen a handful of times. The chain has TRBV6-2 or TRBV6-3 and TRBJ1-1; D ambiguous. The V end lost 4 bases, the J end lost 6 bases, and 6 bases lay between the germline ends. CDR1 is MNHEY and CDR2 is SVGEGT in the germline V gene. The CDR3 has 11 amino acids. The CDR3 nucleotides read TGTGCCAGCAGTTTTGGGTCTGAAGCTTTCTTT. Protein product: CASSFGSEAFF.

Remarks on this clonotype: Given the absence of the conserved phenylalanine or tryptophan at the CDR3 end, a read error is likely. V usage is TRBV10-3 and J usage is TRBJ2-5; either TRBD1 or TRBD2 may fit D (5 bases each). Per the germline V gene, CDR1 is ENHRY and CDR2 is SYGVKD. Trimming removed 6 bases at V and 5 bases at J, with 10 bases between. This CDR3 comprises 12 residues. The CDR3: CAISYEGETQYL. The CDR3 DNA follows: TGTGCCATCAGCTACGAGGGGGAGACCCAGTACTTA.

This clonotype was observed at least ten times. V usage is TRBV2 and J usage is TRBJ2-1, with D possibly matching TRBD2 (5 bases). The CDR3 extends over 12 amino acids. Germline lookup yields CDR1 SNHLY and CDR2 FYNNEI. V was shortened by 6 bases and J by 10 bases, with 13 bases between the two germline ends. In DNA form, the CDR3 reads TGTGCCAGCAGCCCCCAGGTAGCGGAGCAGTTCTTC. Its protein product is CASSPQVAEQFF.

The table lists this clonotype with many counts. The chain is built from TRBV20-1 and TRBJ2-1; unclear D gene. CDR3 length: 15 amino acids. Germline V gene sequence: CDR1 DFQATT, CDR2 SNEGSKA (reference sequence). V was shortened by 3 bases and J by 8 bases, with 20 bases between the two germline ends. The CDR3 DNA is TGCAGTGCTAGCCTGCCTTCAACTCGGACGGATGAGCAGTTCTTC. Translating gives CSASLPSTRTDEQFF.

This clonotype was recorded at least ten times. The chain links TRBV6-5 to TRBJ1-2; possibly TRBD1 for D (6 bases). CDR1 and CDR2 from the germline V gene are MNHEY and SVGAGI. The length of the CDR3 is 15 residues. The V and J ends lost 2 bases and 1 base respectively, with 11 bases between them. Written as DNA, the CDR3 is TGTGCCAGCAGTTACACGGGACAATTTAACTATGGCTACACCTTC. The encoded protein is CASSYTGQFNYGYTF.

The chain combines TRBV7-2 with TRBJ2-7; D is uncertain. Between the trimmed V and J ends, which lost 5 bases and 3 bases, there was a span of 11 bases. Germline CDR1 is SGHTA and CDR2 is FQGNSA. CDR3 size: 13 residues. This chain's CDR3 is CASSPTSNYEQYF. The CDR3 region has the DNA TGTGCCAGCAGCCCCACGTCTAACTACGAGCAGTACTTC.

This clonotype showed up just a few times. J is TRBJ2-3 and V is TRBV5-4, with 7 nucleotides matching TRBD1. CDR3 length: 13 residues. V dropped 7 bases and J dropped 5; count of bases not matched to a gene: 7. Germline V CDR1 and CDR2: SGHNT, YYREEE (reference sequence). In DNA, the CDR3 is TGTGCCAGCCGACAGGGATTACAAGATACGCAGTATTTT. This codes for CASRQGLQDTQYF. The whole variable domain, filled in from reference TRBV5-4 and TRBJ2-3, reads ETGVTQSPTHLIKTRGQQVTLRCSSQSGHNTVSWYQQALGQGPQFIFQYYREEENGRGNFPPRFSGLQFPNYSSELNVNALELDDSALYLCASRQGLQDTQYFGPGTRLTVL.

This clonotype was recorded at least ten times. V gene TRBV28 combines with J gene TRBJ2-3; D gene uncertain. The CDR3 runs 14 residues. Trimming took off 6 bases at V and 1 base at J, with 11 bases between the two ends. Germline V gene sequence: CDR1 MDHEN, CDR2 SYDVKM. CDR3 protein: CASSLPGGTDTQYF. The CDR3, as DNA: TGTGCCAGCAGCTTACCCGGCGGCACAGATACGCAGTATTTT.

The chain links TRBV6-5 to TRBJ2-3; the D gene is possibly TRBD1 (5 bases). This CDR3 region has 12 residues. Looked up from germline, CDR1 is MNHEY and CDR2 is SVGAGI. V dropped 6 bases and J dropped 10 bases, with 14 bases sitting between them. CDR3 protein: CASRPPQGSQYF. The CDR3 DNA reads TGTGCCAGCAGGCCTCCTCAGGGATCGCAGTATTTT.